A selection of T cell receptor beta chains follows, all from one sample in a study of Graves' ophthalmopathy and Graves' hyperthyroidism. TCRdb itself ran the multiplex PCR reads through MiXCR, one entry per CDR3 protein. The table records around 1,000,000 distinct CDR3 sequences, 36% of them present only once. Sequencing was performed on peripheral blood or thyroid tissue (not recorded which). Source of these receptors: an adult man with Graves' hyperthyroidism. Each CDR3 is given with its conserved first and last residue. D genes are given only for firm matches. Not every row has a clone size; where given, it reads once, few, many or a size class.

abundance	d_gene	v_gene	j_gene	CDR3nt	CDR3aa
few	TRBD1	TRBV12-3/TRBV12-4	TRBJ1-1	TGTGCCAGCAGTTCTCAGGGGGGGCCCAACACTGAAGCTTTCTTT	CASSSQGGPNTEAFF
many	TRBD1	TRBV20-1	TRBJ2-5	TGCAGTGCTCCCGGGGGACAGGGGCAAGAGACCCAGTACTTC	CSAPGGQGQETQYF
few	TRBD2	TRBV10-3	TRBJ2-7	TGTGCCAGCCCTCCTAGCGGAAAGCGGAACTACGAGCAGTACTTC	CASPPSGKRNYEQYF
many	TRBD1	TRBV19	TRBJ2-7	TGTGCCAGCAGTCGGGACAGGGGCTACGAGCAGTACTTC	CASSRDRGYEQYF
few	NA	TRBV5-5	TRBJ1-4	TGTGCCAGCAGCCACCCCGAGGGCGGGGGGGAAAAACTGTTTTTT	CASSHPEGGGEKLFF
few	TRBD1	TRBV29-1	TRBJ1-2	TGCAGCGTTGGTCAGGGGGTTGGGGGCTACACCTTC	CSVGQGVGGYTF
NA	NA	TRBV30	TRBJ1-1	TGTGCCTGGAGTGGTACAGGAAGGGTGAACACTGAAGCTTTCTTT	CAWSGTGRVNTEAFF
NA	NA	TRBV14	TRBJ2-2	TGTGCCAGCAGCCAAGACTGGGTCACCGGGGAGCTGTTTTTT	CASSQDWVTGELFF
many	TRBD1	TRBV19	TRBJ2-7	TGTGCCAGTAGTATATCTGGACAGGCCATCTACGAGCAGTACTTC	CASSISGQAIYEQYF
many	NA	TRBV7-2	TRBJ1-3	TGTGCCAGCAGCTTGAGCCAGGGAGGAAACACCATATATTTT	CASSLSQGGNTIYF
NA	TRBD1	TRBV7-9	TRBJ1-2	TGTGCCAGCAGCTTCTTATCGACAGGGGGCAACTATGGCTACACCTTC	CASSFLSTGGNYGYTF